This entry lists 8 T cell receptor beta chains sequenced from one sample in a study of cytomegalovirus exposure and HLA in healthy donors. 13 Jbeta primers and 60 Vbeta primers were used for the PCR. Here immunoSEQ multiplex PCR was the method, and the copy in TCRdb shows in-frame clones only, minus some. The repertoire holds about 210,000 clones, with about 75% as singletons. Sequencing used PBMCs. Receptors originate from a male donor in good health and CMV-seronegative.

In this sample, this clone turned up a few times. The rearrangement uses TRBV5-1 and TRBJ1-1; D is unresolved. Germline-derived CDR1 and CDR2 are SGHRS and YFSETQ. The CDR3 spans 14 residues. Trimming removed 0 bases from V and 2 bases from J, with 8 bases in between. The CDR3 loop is CASSLDRPNTEAFF. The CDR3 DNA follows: TGCGCCAGCAGCTTGGACAGACCAAACACTGAAGCTTTCTTT.

DNA for the CDR3: TGTGCCAGCAGCCAAGACGGGGTAGCGGGGGGCCACAGAGATACGCAGTATTTT. Translated: CASSQDGVAGGHRDTQYF. The chain uses TRBV4-2 and TRBJ2-3; TRBD2 matches 10 bases. Germline V gene sequence: CDR1 LGHNA, CDR2 YNFKEQ. The CDR3 totals 18 residues. The junction had 11 bases not matched to a gene; V was cut back by 0 bases and J by 5 bases.

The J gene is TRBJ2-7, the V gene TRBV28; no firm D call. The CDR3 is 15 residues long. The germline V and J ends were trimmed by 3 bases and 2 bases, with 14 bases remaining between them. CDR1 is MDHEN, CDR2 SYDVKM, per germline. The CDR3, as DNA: TGTGCCAGCAGTTTTAGGCAGGTGGTCCCCTACGAGCAGTACTTC. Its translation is CASSFRQVVPYEQYF.

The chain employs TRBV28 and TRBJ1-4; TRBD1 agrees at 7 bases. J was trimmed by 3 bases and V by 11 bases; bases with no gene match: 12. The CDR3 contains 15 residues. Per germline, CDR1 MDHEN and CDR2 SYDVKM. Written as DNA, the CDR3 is TGTGCCCACGGGGCGGGGCAGGGGGCTAATGAAAAACTGTTTTTT. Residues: CAHGAGQGANEKLFF.

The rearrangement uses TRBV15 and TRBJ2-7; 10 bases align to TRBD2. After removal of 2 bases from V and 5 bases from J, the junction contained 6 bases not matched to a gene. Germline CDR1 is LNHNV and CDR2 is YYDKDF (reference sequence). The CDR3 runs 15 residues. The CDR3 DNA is TGTGCCACCAGCAGATTGGAAGCGGGGGGGGACGAGCAGTACTTC. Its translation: CATSRLEAGGDEQYF.

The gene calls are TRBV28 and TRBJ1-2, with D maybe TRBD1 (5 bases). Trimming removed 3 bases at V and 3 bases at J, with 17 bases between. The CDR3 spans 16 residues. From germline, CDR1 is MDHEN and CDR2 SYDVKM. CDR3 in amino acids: CASSFEVAGRHYGYTF. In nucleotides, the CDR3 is TGTGCCAGCAGTTTTGAAGTTGCAGGGCGGCACTATGGCTACACCTTC.

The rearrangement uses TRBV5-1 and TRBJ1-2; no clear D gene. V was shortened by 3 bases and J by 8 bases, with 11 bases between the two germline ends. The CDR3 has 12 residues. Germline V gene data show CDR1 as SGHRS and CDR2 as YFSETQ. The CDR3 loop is CASSSGGVGYTF. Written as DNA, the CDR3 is TGCGCCAGCAGCTCCGGCGGGGTAGGCTACACCTTC.

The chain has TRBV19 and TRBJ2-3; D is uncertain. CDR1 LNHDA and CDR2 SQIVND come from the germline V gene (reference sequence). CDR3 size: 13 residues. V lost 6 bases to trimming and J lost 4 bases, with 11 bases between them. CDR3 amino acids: CASRPLEADTQYF. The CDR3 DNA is TGTGCCAGTAGGCCCCTAGAGGCAGATACGCAGTATTTT.